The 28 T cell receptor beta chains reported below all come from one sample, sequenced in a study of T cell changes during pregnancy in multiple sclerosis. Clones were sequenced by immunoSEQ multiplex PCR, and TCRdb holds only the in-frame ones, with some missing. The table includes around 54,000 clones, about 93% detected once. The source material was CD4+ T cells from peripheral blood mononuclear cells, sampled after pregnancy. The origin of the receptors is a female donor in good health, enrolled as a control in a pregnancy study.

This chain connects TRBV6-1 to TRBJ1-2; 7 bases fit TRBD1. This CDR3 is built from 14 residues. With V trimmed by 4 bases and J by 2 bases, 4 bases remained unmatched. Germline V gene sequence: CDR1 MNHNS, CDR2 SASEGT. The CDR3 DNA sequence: TGTGCCAGCAGTGTCGGCAGGGGGAACTATGGCTACACCTTC. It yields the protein CASSVGRGNYGYTF.

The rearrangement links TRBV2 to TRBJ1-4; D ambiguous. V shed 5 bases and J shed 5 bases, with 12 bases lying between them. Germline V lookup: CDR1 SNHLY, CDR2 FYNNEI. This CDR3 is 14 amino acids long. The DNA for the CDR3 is TGTGCCAGCAGTCACAGAGCTCGAAATGAAAAACTGTTTTTT. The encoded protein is CASSHRARNEKLFF.

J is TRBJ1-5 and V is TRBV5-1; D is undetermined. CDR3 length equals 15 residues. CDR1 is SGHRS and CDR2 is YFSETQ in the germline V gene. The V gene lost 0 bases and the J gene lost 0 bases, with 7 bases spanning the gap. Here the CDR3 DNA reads TGCGCCAGCAGCTTGGACCCAGGTAGCAATCAGCCCCAGCATTTT. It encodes CASSLDPGSNQPQHF.

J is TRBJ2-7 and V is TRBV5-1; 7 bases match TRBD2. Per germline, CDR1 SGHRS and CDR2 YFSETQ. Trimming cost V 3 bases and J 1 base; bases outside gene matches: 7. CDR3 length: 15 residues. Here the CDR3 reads CASSWTGGASYEQYF. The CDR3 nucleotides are TGCGCCAGCAGCTGGACGGGGGGAGCTTCCTACGAGCAGTACTTC.

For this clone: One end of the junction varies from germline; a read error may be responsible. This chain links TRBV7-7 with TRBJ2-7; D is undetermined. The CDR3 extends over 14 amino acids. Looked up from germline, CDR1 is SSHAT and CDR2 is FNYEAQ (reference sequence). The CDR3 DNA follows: TGTGCTAGCAGCTTAGCTCGACAAGCTGGTGAGCAGTACTTC. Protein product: CASSLARQAGEQYF.

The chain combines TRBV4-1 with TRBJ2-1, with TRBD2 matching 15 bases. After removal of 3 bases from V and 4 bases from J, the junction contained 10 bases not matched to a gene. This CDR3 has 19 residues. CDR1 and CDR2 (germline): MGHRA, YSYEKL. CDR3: CASSHPGLAGGFEYNEQFF. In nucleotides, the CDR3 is TGCGCCAGCAGCCACCCTGGACTAGCGGGGGGGTTTGAATACAATGAGCAGTTCTTC.

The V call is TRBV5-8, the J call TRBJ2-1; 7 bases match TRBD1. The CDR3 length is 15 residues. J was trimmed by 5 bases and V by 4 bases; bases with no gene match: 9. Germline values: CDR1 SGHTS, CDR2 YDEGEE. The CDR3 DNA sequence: TGTGCCAGCAGCACAGGGGTTCGGATAGACAATGAGCAGTTCTTC. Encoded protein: CASSTGVRIDNEQFF.

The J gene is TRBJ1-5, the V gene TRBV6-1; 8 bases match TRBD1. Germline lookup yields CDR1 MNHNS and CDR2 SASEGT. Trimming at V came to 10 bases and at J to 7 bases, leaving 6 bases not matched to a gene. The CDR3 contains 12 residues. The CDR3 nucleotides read TGTGCCACAAACAGGGGGAGACAGCCCCAGCATTTT. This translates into CATNRGRQPQHF.

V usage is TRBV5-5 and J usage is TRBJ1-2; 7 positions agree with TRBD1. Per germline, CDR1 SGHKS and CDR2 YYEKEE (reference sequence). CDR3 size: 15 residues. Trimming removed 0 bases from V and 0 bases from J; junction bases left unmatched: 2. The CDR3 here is CASSLGGGANYGYTF. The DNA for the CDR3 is TGTGCCAGCAGCTTGGGAGGGGGCGCTAACTATGGCTACACCTTC.

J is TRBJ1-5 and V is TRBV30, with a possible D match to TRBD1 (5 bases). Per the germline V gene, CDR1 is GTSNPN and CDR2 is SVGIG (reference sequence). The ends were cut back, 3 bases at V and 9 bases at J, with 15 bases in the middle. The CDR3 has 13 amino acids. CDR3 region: CAWSWQGDRPQHF. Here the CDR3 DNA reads TGTGCCTGGAGCTGGCAGGGCGATCGGCCCCAGCATTTT.

CDR3 region: CASSLGVTYNTGELFF. CDR3 nucleotides: TGTGCCAGCAGCTTAGGGGTGACTTACAACACCGGGGAGCTGTTTTTT. V is TRBV7-2 and J is TRBJ2-2; D is uncertain. V was trimmed by 1 base and J by 2 bases, leaving 11 bases between them. This CDR3 comprises 16 residues. Looked up from germline, CDR1 is SGHTA and CDR2 is FQGNSA.

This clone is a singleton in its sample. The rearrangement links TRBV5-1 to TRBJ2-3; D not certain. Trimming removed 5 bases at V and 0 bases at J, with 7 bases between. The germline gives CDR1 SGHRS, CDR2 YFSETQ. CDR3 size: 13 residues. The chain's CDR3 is CASRITSTDTQYF. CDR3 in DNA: TGCGCCAGCAGAATAACTAGCACAGATACGCAGTATTTT.

Here the CDR3 DNA reads TGTGCCAGCAGCCCACGGGAGGCGGCTTATGGCTACACCTTC. Protein product: CASSPREAAYGYTF. V is TRBV9 and J is TRBJ1-2; no definite D call. The V end lost 4 bases, the J end lost 5 bases, and 15 bases lay between the germline ends. This CDR3 contains 14 residues. Looked up from germline, CDR1 is SGDLS and CDR2 is YYNGEE.

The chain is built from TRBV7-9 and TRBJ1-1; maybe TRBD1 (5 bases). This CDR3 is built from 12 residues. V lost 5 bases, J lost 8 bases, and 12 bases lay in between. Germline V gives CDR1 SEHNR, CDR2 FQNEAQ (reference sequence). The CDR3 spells CASSPTASEAFF. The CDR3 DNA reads TGTGCCAGCAGCCCGACAGCGTCCGAAGCTTTCTTT.

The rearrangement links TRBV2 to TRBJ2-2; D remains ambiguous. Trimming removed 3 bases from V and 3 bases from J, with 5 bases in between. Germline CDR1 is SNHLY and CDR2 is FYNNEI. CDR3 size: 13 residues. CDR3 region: CASSDFDTGELFF. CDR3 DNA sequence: TGTGCCAGCAGTGACTTCGACACCGGGGAGCTGTTTTTT.

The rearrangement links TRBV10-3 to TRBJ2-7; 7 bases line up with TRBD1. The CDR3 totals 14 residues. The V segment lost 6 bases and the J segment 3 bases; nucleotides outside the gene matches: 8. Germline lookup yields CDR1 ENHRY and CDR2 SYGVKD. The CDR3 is CAIRAPGQRYEQYF. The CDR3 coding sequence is TGTGCCATCAGGGCCCCGGGACAGCGCTACGAGCAGTACTTC.

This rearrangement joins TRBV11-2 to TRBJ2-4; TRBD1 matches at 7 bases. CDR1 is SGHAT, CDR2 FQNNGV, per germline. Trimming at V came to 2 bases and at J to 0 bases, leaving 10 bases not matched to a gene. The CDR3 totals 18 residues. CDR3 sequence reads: CASSLRGQQRLAKNIQYF. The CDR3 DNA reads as TGTGCCAGCAGCTTAAGGGGACAGCAAAGACTAGCCAAAAACATTCAGTACTTC. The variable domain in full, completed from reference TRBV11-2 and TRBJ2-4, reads EAGVAQSPRYKIIEKRQSVAFWCNPISGHATLYWYQQILGQGPKLLIQFQNNGVVDDSQLPKDRFSAERLKGVDSTLKIQPAKLEDSAVYLCASSLRGQQRLAKNIQYFGAGTRLSVL.

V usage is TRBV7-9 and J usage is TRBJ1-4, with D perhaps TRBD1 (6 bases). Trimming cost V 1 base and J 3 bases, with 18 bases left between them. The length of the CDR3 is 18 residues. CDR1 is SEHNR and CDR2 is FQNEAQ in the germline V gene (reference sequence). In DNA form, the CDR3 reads TGTGCCAGCAGCTTAGGATTACAGGGAGCGGTTGCTAATGAAAAACTGTTTTTT. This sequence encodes CASSLGLQGAVANEKLFF.

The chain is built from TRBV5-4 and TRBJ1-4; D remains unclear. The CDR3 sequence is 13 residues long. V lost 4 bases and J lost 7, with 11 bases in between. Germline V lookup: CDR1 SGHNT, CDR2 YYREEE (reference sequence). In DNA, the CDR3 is TGTGCCAGCAGCCTCCACACGGGTGAAAAACTGTTTTTT. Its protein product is CASSLHTGEKLFF.

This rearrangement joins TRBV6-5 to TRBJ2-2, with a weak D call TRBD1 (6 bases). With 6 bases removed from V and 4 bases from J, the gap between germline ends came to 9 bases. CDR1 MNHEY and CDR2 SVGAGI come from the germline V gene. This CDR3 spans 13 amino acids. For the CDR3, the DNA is TGTGCCAGCAGGAGGACAGCCACCGGGGAGCTGTTTTTT. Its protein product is CASRRTATGELFF.

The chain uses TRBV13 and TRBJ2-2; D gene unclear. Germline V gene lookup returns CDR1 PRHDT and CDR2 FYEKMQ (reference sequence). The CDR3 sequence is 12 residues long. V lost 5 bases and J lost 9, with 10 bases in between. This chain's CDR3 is CASSRRGRELFF. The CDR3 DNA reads TGTGCCAGCAGCCGTCGCGGCAGGGAGCTGTTTTTT.

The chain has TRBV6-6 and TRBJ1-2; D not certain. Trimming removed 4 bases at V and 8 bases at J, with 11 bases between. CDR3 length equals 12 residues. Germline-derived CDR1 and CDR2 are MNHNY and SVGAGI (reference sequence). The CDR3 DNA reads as TGTGCCAGCAGTTTGTCTAACCCGGGCTACACCTTC. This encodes CASSLSNPGYTF.

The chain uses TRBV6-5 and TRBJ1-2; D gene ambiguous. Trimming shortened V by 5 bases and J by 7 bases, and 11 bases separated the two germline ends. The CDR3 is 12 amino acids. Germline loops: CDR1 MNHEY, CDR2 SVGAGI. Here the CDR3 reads CASSHVGVGYTF. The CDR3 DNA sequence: TGTGCCAGCAGTCACGTGGGAGTTGGCTACACCTTC.

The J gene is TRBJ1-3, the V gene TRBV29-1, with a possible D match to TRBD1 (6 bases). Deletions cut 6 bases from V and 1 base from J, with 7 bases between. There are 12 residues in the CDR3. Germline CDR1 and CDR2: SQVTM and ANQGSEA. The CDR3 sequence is CSVRGSGNTIYF. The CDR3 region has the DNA TGCAGCGTCAGGGGATCTGGAAACACCATATATTTT.

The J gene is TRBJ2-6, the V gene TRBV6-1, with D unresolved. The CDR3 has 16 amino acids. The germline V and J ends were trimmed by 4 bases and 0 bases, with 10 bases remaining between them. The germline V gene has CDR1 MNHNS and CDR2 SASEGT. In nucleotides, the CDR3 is TGTGCCAGCAGTGCAACCGTGAGCTCTGGGGCCAACGTCCTGACTTTC. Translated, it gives CASSATVSSGANVLTF.

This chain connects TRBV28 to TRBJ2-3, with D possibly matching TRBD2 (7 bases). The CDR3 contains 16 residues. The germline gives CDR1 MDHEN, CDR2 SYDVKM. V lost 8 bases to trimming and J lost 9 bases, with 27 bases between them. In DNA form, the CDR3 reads TGTGCCAGCTTTTTATATCGGGGGGCAAAGGAGGTGACGCAGTATTTT. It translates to CASFLYRGAKEVTQYF.

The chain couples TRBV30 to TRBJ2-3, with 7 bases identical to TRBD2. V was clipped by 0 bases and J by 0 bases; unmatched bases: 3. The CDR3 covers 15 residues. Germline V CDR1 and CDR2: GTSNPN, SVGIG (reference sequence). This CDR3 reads CAWSVAGHSTDTQYF. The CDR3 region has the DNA TGTGCCTGGAGTGTAGCGGGGCATAGCACAGATACGCAGTATTTT.

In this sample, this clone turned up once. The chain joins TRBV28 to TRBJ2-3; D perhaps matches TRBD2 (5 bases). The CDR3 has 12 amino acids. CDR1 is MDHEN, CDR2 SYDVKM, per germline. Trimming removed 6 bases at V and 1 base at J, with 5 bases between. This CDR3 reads CASSGGTDTQYF. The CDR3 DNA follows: TGTGCCAGCAGCGGGGGCACAGATACGCAGTATTTT.